The next 32 T cell receptor beta chains were all read from a single sample in a study of T cells after yellow fever vaccination. Via MiXCR, TCRdb re-called the 5' RACE reads, giving one row per CDR3 protein. In the table there are hundreds of thousands of distinct CDR3 sequences, around 12% of which are singletons. Sequencing used PBMCs, obtained on the day of the yellow fever booster vaccination. The receptors were sampled from a man between 25 and 39 years old who received the YFV17D yellow fever vaccine.

This clonotype was detected a few times. V is TRBV27 and J is TRBJ2-1; D unresolved. Germline V gene data show CDR1 as MNHEY and CDR2 as SMNVEV (reference sequence). The CDR3 length is 16 residues. V was clipped by 7 bases and J by 0 bases, with 16 bases between them. CDR3 amino acids: CASNIAGLSSYNEQFF. The DNA of the CDR3 is TGTGCCAGCAATATTGCAGGCTTGAGCTCCTACAATGAGCAGTTCTTC.

There are many counts of this clonotype. The V and J genes are TRBV12-3 or TRBV12-4 and TRBJ2-5, with D perhaps TRBD1 (6 bases). With 4 bases removed from V and 3 bases from J, the gap between germline ends came to 6 bases. The CDR3 sequence is 12 residues long. The CDR3, as DNA: TGTGCCAGCAGTTCAGGGGAAGAGACCCAGTACTTC. Its translation: CASSSGEETQYF.

The sample holds a few counts of this clonotype. The chain carries TRBV11-1 and TRBJ2-1, with 13 bases aligning to TRBD2. Trimming removed 5 bases from V and 7 bases from J; junction bases left unmatched: 14. Germline V gene sequence: CDR1 SGHAT, CDR2 FQDESV (reference sequence). The CDR3 consists of 18 residues. CDR3: CASSHPTSGRAGRNEQFF. The CDR3 DNA is TGTGCCAGCAGCCATCCTACTAGCGGGAGGGCCGGGAGGAATGAGCAGTTCTTC. Full variable domain (outside the CDR3, taken from reference TRBV11-1 and TRBJ2-1): EAEVAQSPRYKITEKSQAVAFWCDPISGHATLYWYRQILGQGPELLVQFQDESVVDDSQLPKDRFSAERLKGVDSTLKIQPAELGDSAMYLCASSHPTSGRAGRNEQFFGPGTRLTVL.

This clonotype appeared a few times. This chain connects TRBV25-1 to TRBJ2-7; no clear D. This CDR3 comprises 13 residues. Germline V gives CDR1 MGHDK, CDR2 SYGVNS. The V gene lost 0 bases and the J gene lost 6 bases, with 9 bases spanning the gap. The CDR3 nucleotides read TGTGCCAGCAGTGAATATTTCGACTCCGAGCAGTACTTC. Protein product: CASSEYFDSEQYF.

This clonotype appeared many times. The chain combines TRBV7-8 with TRBJ2-5; D possibly corresponds to TRBD1 (6 bases). Trimming cost V 0 bases and J 4 bases, with 12 bases left between them. This CDR3 is 15 amino acids long. Germline V CDR1 and CDR2: SGHVS, FQNEAQ. The CDR3 nucleotides are TGTGCCAGCAGCTTAGCTGGACAGCCGGCAGAGACCCAGTACTTC. It yields the protein CASSLAGQPAETQYF. The whole variable domain, filled in from reference TRBV7-8 and TRBJ2-5, reads GAGVSQSPRYKVAKRGQDVALRCDPISGHVSLFWYQQALGQGPEFLTYFQNEAQLDKSGLPSDRFFAERPEGSVSTLKIQRTQQEDSAVYLCASSLAGQPAETQYFGPGTRLLVL.

As concerns this clonotype: A much larger clonotype is one base distant, so this may be a read error. CDR3 protein: CASSSSGRMPDTQYF. The CDR3 DNA is TGTGCCAGCAGTAGTAGCGGGAGGATGCCAGATACGCAGTATTTT. The chain recombines TRBV12-3 or TRBV12-4 with TRBJ2-3; the match to TRBD2 covers 10 bases. The CDR3 has 15 residues. V shed 5 bases and J 4 bases; nucleotides not matched to a gene: 6.

This clonotype turned up a few times. V is TRBV6-5 and J is TRBJ1-1; D might be TRBD1 (6 bases). Trimming pared 0 bases from V and 1 base from J, leaving 9 bases between. In germline, CDR1 is MNHEY, CDR2 SVGAGI. This CDR3 contains 15 residues. The CDR3, as DNA: TGTGCCAGCAGTTACTCAGGGGGATGGAACACTGAAGCTTTCTTT. As protein: CASSYSGGWNTEAFF.

The table lists this clonotype with a few counts. The rearrangement links TRBV12-3 or TRBV12-4 to TRBJ2-2; TRBD1 aligns across 7 bases. The CDR3 runs 16 residues. The ends lost 0 bases at V and 3 bases at J; junction bases unmatched: 4. CDR3 DNA: TGTGCCAGCAGTTTAGCCAGACAGGGTGACACCGGGGAGCTGTTTTTT. As protein: CASSLARQGDTGELFF.

As DNA, the CDR3 is TGTGCCAGCAGTTTTGCTTGGCGCCGGAGGAACGAGCAGTACTTC. Amino acids: CASSFAWRRRNEQYF. The chain combines TRBV12-3 or TRBV12-4 with TRBJ2-7; D possibly corresponds to TRBD2 (5 bases). This CDR3 region has 15 residues. The ends were cut back, 3 bases at V and 5 bases at J, with 17 bases in the middle.

The gene calls are TRBV4-2 and TRBJ1-1; D is undetermined. Trimming left V 1 base short and J 2 bases short, with 17 bases between. Looked up from germline, CDR1 is LGHNA and CDR2 is YNFKEQ. The CDR3 extends over 17 amino acids. The CDR3 region is CASSQGIVVTKNTEAFF. CDR3 nucleotides: TGTGCCAGCAGCCAAGGAATTGTGGTAACCAAAAACACTGAAGCTTTCTTT.

The rearrangement joins TRBV7-9 to TRBJ2-2; 10 positions match TRBD2. CDR3 size: 16 residues. J lost 0 bases, V lost 4 bases, and 2 bases had no gene match. CDR1 and CDR2 (germline): SEHNR, FQNEAQ (reference sequence). CDR3 amino acids: CASSSLAGANTGELFF. The CDR3 nucleotides are TGTGCCAGCAGCTCTCTAGCGGGAGCGAACACCGGGGAGCTGTTTTTT.

This sequence joins TRBV25-1 and TRBJ1-1, with a tentative D call TRBD1 (6 bases). The V end was cut by 6 bases, the J end by 11 bases, with 16 bases between. The CDR3 has 12 residues. Germline V CDR1 and CDR2: MGHDK, SYGVNS. The CDR3 here is CASRQGGAWAFF. The CDR3, as DNA: TGTGCCAGCAGACAGGGAGGCGCCTGGGCTTTCTTT.

J is TRBJ2-3 and V is TRBV20-1, with TRBD2 matching over 11 bases. Looked up from germline, CDR1 is DFQATT and CDR2 is SNEGSKA (reference sequence). The CDR3 is 18 residues long. V was clipped by 7 bases and J by 12 bases; unmatched bases: 27. For the CDR3, the DNA is TGCAGTGGCCCTATTCCCACTAGCGGGAGCCCCGCCAAGGGTGAACAGTATTTT. Encoded protein: CSGPIPTSGSPAKGEQYF.

This sequence joins TRBV6-1 and TRBJ1-4, with 8 bases lining up with TRBD1. After removal of 7 bases from V and 3 bases from J, the junction contained 4 bases not matched to a gene. This CDR3 comprises 14 residues. Per germline, CDR1 MNHNS and CDR2 SASEGT. CDR3 loop: CASIKTGANEKLFF. CDR3 nucleotide sequence: TGTGCCAGCATAAAGACAGGGGCTAATGAAAAACTGTTTTTT.

This clonotype was recorded a few times. The V gene is TRBV5-1, the J gene TRBJ1-1, with D hard to call. This CDR3 contains 14 residues. Between the trimmed V and J ends, which lost 0 bases and 6 bases, there was a span of 12 bases. Germline V CDR1 and CDR2: SGHRS, YFSETQ. The CDR3 here is CASSLAVAAAEAFF. In DNA, the CDR3 is TGCGCCAGCAGCTTGGCCGTGGCAGCGGCTGAAGCTTTCTTT.

The chain is built from TRBV28 and TRBJ1-4; D gene ambiguous. Germline CDR1 MDHEN, CDR2 SYDVKM. Deletions cut 2 bases from V and 1 base from J, with 8 bases between. The CDR3 runs to 15 residues. DNA of the CDR3: TGTGCCAGCAGTTTAATTAGAGAAACTAATGAAAAACTGTTTTTT. Translating gives CASSLIRETNEKLFF.

This clonotype was counted between two and nine times. CDR3 DNA: TGTGCCAGCAGCTTAGAGAGACTCAATCAGCCCCAGCATTTT. This gives the protein CASSLERLNQPQHF. V gene TRBV7-2 combines with J gene TRBJ1-5; D is uncertain. Germline V lookup: CDR1 SGHTA, CDR2 FQGNSA. This CDR3 spans 14 amino acids. V lost 1 base and J 3 bases, leaving 7 bases between the germline ends.

The chain is built from TRBV30 and TRBJ2-1, with D perhaps TRBD2 (5 bases). The germline gives CDR1 GTSNPN, CDR2 SVGIG (reference sequence). CDR3 length: 13 amino acids. The V and J ends lost 2 bases and 3 bases respectively, with 8 bases between them. The CDR3 sequence: CAWSLADYNEQFF. For the CDR3, the DNA is TGTGCCTGGAGTCTAGCAGACTACAATGAGCAGTTCTTC.

V usage is TRBV7-9 and J usage is TRBJ2-1, with D maybe TRBD1 (6 bases). Germline loops: CDR1 SEHNR, CDR2 FQNEAQ (reference sequence). Trimming took off 1 base at V and 8 bases at J, with 9 bases between the two ends. The length of the CDR3 is 13 residues. CDR3 DNA sequence: TGTGCCAGCAGCTTAGTTCCAGGGGATGAGCAGTTCTTC. Its translation is CASSLVPGDEQFF.

This clonotype was counted between two and nine times. V usage is TRBV7-9 and J usage is TRBJ2-1; no clear D. CDR1 SEHNR and CDR2 FQNEAQ come from the germline V gene (reference sequence). The ends were cut back, 2 bases at V and 0 bases at J, with 14 bases in the middle. The CDR3 totals 17 residues. The CDR3 reads CASSLPPRSFSYNEQFF. The CDR3 DNA reads as TGTGCCAGCAGCTTACCGCCCCGGTCTTTCTCCTACAATGAGCAGTTCTTC. Combining the CDR3 with reference TRBV7-9 and TRBJ2-1 gives the whole variable domain DTGVSQNPRHKITKRGQNVTFRCDPISEHNRLYWYRQTLGQGPEFLTYFQNEAQLEKSRLLSDRFSAERPKGSFSTLEIQRTEQGDSAMYLCASSLPPRSFSYNEQFFGPGTRLTVL.

In this sample, this clonotype turned up a few times. The chain couples TRBV6-6 to TRBJ2-7; D is possibly TRBD2 (5 bases). Between the trimmed V and J ends, which lost 6 bases and 5 bases, there was a span of 11 bases. CDR1 is MNHNY, CDR2 SVGAGI, per germline (reference sequence). CDR3 size: 12 residues. The CDR3 coding sequence is TGTGCCAGCAGCACAACTAGGCACGAGCAGTACTTC. This translates into CASSTTRHEQYF.

The chain links TRBV27 to TRBJ1-6, with D unresolved. The CDR3 sequence is 13 residues long. Trimming shortened V by 4 bases and J by 14 bases, and 15 bases separated the two germline ends. CDR1 and CDR2 (germline): MNHEY, SMNVEV (reference sequence). CDR3 coding DNA: TGTGCCAGCAGTTCAAGCCGGTCCCAGGCCCTCCACTTT. It translates to CASSSSRSQALHF.

This clonotype appeared a few times. The gene calls are TRBV5-1 and TRBJ2-1; maybe TRBD2 (6 bases). CDR3 length: 16 amino acids. V lost 0 bases and J lost 4, with 14 bases in between. Per germline, CDR1 SGHRS and CDR2 YFSETQ. The CDR3 reads CASSLVAGSNYNEQFF. CDR3 coding DNA: TGCGCCAGCAGCTTGGTCGCGGGGTCAAATTACAATGAGCAGTTCTTC. The full variable domain, in which reference TRBV5-1 and TRBJ2-1 provide the parts outside the CDR3, is KAGVTQTPRYLIKTRGQQVTLSCSPISGHRSVSWYQQTPGQGLQFLFEYFSETQRNKGNFPGRFSGRQFSNSRSEMNVSTLELGDSALYLCASSLVAGSNYNEQFFGPGTRLTVL.

This CDR3 reads CASSRLAGDYNEQFF. CDR3 in DNA: TGTGCCAGCAGCCGTCTAGCGGGAGACTACAATGAGCAGTTCTTC. This chain joins TRBV7-8 and TRBJ2-1; TRBD2 agrees at 10 bases. Germline trimming cut 5 bases from V and 3 bases from J; bases unmatched to any gene: 4. CDR3 length equals 15 residues. CDR1 and CDR2 (germline): SGHVS, FQNEAQ. The variable domain in full, with the rest retrieved from reference TRBV7-8 and TRBJ2-1, is GAGVSQSPRYKVAKRGQDVALRCDPISGHVSLFWYQQALGQGPEFLTYFQNEAQLDKSGLPSDRFFAERPEGSVSTLKIQRTQQEDSAVYLCASSRLAGDYNEQFFGPGTRLTVL.

This clonotype was seen a handful of times. The chain links TRBV19 to TRBJ2-6; 8 bases are a match to TRBD2. This CDR3 comprises 18 residues. Germline V lookup: CDR1 LNHDA, CDR2 SQIVND (reference sequence). Germline trimming cut 2 bases from V and 1 base from J; bases unmatched to any gene: 7. DNA of the CDR3: TGTGCCAGTAGTATACGGCCTAGCGGGCAATCTGGGGCCAACGTCCTGACTTTC. Amino acids: CASSIRPSGQSGANVLTF. Drawing the rest from reference TRBV19 and TRBJ2-6, the complete variable domain is DGGITQSPKYLFRKEGQNVTLSCEQNLNHDAMYWYRQDPGQGLRLIYYSQIVNDFQKGDIAEGYSVSREKKESFPLTVTSAQKNPTAFYLCASSIRPSGQSGANVLTFGAGSRLTVL.

The chain is built from TRBV9 and TRBJ2-1; D call uncertain. Germline V CDR1 and CDR2: SGDLS, YYNGEE. Trimming removed 0 bases from V and 1 base from J, with 11 bases in between. The CDR3 extends over 16 amino acids. The chain's CDR3 is CASSVGGDPSYNEQFF. In DNA, the CDR3 is TGTGCCAGCAGCGTAGGTGGTGACCCTTCCTACAATGAGCAGTTCTTC.

This clonotype was counted a few times. The chain recombines TRBV7-2 with TRBJ1-5; D gene unclear. The ends were cut back, 2 bases at V and 6 bases at J, with 11 bases in the middle. The CDR3 spans 14 residues. The germline CDR1 and CDR2 sequences are SGHTA and FQGNSA. CDR3 region: CASSLQRDGQPQHF. The CDR3 nucleotides read TGTGCCAGCAGCTTACAGCGGGATGGTCAGCCCCAGCATTTT. The variable domain in full, completed from reference TRBV7-2 and TRBJ1-5, reads GAGVSQSPSNKVTEKGKDVELRCDPISGHTALYWYRQSLGQGLEFLIYFQGNSAPDKSGLPSDRFSAERTGGSVSTLTIQRTQQEDSAVYLCASSLQRDGQPQHFGDGTRLSIL.

The chain employs TRBV25-1 and TRBJ2-1, with D perhaps matching TRBD2 (5 bases). The CDR3 has 16 amino acids. V lost 2 bases and J 7 bases, leaving 18 bases between the germline ends. Germline V gives CDR1 MGHDK, CDR2 SYGVNS. This CDR3 is CASSEGKLGSFNEQFF. DNA for the CDR3: TGTGCCAGCAGTGAAGGGAAACTAGGGTCCTTTAATGAGCAGTTCTTC.

The rearrangement uses TRBV10-3 and TRBJ2-2; 8 bases line up with TRBD1. This CDR3 has 15 residues. Germline trimming cut 6 bases from V and 5 bases from J; bases unmatched to any gene: 8. Per germline, CDR1 ENHRY and CDR2 SYGVKD. Here the CDR3 DNA reads TGTGCCATCAGGGTCGACAGGGGTGGAACCGGGGAGCTGTTTTTT. Translating gives CAIRVDRGGTGELFF.

This clonotype was observed a handful of times. The chain employs TRBV20-1 and TRBJ2-7; tentative D call: TRBD2 (5 bases). Trimming stripped 6 bases from V and 0 bases from J, with 9 bases between. Per germline, CDR1 DFQATT and CDR2 SNEGSKA (reference sequence). The length of the CDR3 is 12 residues. This CDR3 is CSAMGSSYEQYF. The CDR3 nucleotides read TGCAGTGCGATGGGGAGCTCCTACGAGCAGTACTTC.

This clonotype was counted ten times or more. The chain is built from TRBV12-3 or TRBV12-4 and TRBJ2-5; TRBD1 matches 7 bases. The CDR3 spans 15 residues. V lost 5 bases to trimming and J lost 5 bases; unmatched junction nucleotides: 11. The CDR3 bases are TGTGCCAGCAGTGAGGGGGCTAGTATGGGGGAGACCCAGTACTTC. It yields the protein CASSEGASMGETQYF.

The chain links TRBV7-2 to TRBJ2-3, with a weak D call TRBD2 (6 bases). Deletions cut 0 bases from V and 4 bases from J, with 11 bases between. Germline V gives CDR1 SGHTA, CDR2 FQGNSA. There are 15 residues in the CDR3. CDR3 in amino acids: CASSLASGVSDTQYF. The DNA for the CDR3 is TGTGCCAGCAGCTTAGCGTCGGGAGTTTCAGATACGCAGTATTTT.